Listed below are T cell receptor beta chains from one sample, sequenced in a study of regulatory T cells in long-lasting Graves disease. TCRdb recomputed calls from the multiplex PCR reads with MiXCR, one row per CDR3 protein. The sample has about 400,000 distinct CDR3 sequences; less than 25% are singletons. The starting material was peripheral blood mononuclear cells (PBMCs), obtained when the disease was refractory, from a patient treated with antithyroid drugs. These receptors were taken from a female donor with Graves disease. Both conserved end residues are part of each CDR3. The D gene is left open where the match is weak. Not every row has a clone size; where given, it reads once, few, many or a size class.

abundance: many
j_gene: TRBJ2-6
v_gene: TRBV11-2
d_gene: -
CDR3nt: TGTGCCAGCAGCCCCTCCGGGACCGGCTCTGGGGCCAACGTCCTGACTTTC
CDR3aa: CASSPSGTGSGANVLTF

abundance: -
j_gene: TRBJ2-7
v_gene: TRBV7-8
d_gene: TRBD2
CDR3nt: TGTGCCAGCAGCTTAGTGTTTTCTAGCGGGAGTCCCTACGAGCAGTACTTC
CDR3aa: CASSLVFSSGSPYEQYF

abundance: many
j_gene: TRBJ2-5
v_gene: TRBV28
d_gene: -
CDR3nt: TGTGCCAGCAGAGCAGCGACTGGTGATAAGGCTTTACTGGGGACCCAGTACTTC
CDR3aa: CASRAATGDKALLGTQYF

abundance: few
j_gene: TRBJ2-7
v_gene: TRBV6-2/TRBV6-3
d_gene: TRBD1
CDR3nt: TGTGCCAGCGTGCCGGGACAGGGGAACGAGCAGTACTTC
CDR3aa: CASVPGQGNEQYF

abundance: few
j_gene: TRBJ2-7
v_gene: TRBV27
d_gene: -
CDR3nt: TGTGCCAGCAGTTTGACGTATCCCGGTCGGTACGAGCAGTACTTC
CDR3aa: CASSLTYPGRYEQYF

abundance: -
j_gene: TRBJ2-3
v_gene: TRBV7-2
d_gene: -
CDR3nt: TGTGCCAGCAGGGGGAATGTGGCAGATACGCAGTATTTT
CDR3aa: CASRGNVADTQYF

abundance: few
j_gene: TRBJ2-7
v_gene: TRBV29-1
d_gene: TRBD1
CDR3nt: TGCAGCGTTGAGCAGTGGGACAGGGGTGGCTACGAGCAGTACTTC
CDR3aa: CSVEQWDRGGYEQYF

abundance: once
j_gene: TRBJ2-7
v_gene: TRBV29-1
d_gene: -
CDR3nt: TGCAGCGTCCAGTGGGGGACCTACGAGCAGTACTTC
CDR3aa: CSVQWGTYEQYF

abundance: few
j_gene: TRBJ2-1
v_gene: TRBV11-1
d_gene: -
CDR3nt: TGTGCCAGCAGCGCCCTAGCGCTTGATGAGCAGTTCTTC
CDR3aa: CASSALALDEQFF

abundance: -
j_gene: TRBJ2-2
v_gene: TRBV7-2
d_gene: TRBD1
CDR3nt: TGTGCCAGCAGTTCGACGCAGGGGGCGCGGACCGGGGAGCTGTTTTTT
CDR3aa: CASSSTQGARTGELFF

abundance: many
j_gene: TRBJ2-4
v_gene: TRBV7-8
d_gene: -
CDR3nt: TGTGCCAGCAGCTTAGGTTTCGGTCGCGCCTTAGCCAAAAACATTCAGTACTTC
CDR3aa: CASSLGFGRALAKNIQYF

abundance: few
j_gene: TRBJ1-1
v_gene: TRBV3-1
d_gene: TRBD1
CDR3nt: TGTGCCAGCAGCCAAGAATTGACAGGGCCCCGTCGCGCTGAAGCTTTCTTT
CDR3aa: CASSQELTGPRRAEAFF

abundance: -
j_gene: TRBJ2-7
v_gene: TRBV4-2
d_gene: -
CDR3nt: TGTGCCAGCAGCCAATTTTTATTCTACGAGCAGTACTTC
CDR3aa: CASSQFLFYEQYF

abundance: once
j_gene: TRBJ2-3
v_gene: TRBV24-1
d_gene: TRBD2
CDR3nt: TGTGCCACCAGTGGGGCTAGCGGCGCCCCAGATACGCAGTATTTT
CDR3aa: CATSGASGAPDTQYF

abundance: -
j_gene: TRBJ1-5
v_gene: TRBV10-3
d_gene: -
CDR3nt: TGTGCCACATATTCGGAGGGTCAGCCCCAGCATTTT
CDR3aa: CATYSEGQPQHF

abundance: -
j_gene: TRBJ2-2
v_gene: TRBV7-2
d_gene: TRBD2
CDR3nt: TGTGCCAGCATCACTAGCGGGGGGATGGAGCTGTTTTTT
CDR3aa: CASITSGGMELFF

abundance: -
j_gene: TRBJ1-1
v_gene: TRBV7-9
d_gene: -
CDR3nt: TGTGCCAGCAGCCCCCCCCGCGACAGTCCCGATCAAGCTTTCTTT
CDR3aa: CASSPPRDSPDQAFF

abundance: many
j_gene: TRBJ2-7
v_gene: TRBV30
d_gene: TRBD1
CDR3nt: TGTGCCTGGACCCCCGGACAGGGTGAAGCTTACGAGCAGTACTTC
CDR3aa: CAWTPGQGEAYEQYF

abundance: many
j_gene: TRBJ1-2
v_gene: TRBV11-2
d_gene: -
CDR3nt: TGTGCCAGCAGGTTCCAGGCCCTGTTGGGTGGCTACACCTTC
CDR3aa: CASRFQALLGGYTF

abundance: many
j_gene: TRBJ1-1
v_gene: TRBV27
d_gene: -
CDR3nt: TGTGCCAGCGCTCTTTGGAGTGGTAGTATGAACACTGAAGCTTTCTTT
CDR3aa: CASALWSGSMNTEAFF

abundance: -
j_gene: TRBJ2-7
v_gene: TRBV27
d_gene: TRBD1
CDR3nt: TGTGCCAGCAGTTTACTGGGACAGGGGGCTGGGGAGCAGTACTTC
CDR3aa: CASSLLGQGAGEQYF

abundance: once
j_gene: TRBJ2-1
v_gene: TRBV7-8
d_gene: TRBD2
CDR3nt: TGTGCCAGCAGCTTATCCGGGACTAGCGGGACCCATCGGAGTGAGCAGTTCTTC
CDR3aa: CASSLSGTSGTHRSEQFF

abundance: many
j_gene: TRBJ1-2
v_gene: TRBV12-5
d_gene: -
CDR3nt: TGTGCTAGTGGTTTGATGGGCTATGGCTACACCTTC
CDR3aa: CASGLMGYGYTF

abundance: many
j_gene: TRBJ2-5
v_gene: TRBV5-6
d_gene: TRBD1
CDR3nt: TGTGCCAGCAGTGAACTGACAGGGGGAGGTCAAGAGACCCAGTACTTC
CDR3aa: CASSELTGGGQETQYF

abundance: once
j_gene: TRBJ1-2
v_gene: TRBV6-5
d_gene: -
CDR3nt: TGTGCCAGCAGTTGCTCGATCGGTGGCGGCTACACCTTC
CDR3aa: CASSCSIGGGYTF

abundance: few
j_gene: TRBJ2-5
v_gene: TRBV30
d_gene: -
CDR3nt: TGTGCCTGGAGTCTCGGGGCAGCAAAGACCCAGTACTTC
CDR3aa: CAWSLGAAKTQYF